This T cell receptor (beta chain) was recovered during a study of cytomegalovirus exposure and HLA in healthy donors. The wider study: In a later analysis, the roughly 120 validation repertoires were reported to have used the same platform as the approximately 620 first-cohort repertoires. Study conclusions and caveats: Researchers reported that a few CMV-associated chains were confirmed in vitro as CMV antigen-specific.

Comments on this clone: What it binds is unknown.

Using immunoSEQ multiplex PCR, the repertoire was profiled, and TCRdb retains in-frame clones only, with some absent. Of 150,000 to 200,000 clones in the sample, around nine tenths were seen once. The sequence was collected from a woman between 25 and 40 years old in good health and CMV-seronegative. Sequencing used PBMCs.

The CDR3 nucleotides read TGTGCCAGTAGTAGAGCGGATAGAACCTACGAGCAGTACTTC. It is translated as CASSRADRTYEQYF. This chain links TRBV19 with TRBJ2-7, with a tentative D call TRBD2 (5 bases). The CDR3 length is 14 residues. Germline CDR1 is LNHDA and CDR2 is SQIVND (reference sequence). The germline V and J ends were trimmed by 4 bases and 2 bases, with 12 bases remaining between them.